This TCR beta chain is drawn from a study of T cell responses to AZD1222 COVID-19 vaccine. Looking at the study overall: It was second doses at about 4 or about 12 weeks that were pooled.

Broader study findings: Seropositive AZD1222 recipients at baseline numbered only 6 or 7. Most donors were white British and more were female, and clonal diversity was possibly underestimated. Sampling captured repertoires only after the peak T cell response.

To note about this clone: Its target is unknown.

Here immunoSEQ multiplex PCR was the method, and the copy in TCRdb shows in-frame clones only, minus some. The data hold around 130,000 clones, with about nine tenths observed a single time. The TCR was taken from an adult in good health. The sequencing here drew on peripheral blood, taken on day 0 of AZD1222 vaccination.

CDR3 protein: CASSDRQGARYNEQFF. The CDR3 DNA sequence: TGTGCCAGCAGTGACCGACAGGGGGCAAGATACAATGAGCAGTTCTTC. The chain is built from TRBV25-1 and TRBJ2-1; 10 bases are a match to TRBD1. CDR1 MGHDK and CDR2 SYGVNS come from the germline V gene. CDR3 size: 16 residues. The junction had 6 bases not matched to a gene; V was cut back by 3 bases and J by 4 bases.